The 32 T cell receptor beta chains below all came from one sample that was sequenced in a study of breast tumors, draining lymph nodes, adjacent tissues. The lymph nodes were axillary draining lymph nodes from breast cancer patients. TCRdb processed the multiplex PCR reads anew with MiXCR; each CDR3 protein has one entry. The data contain 100,000 to 150,000 distinct CDR3 sequences, 20% to 25% of them singletons. The specimen was axillary lymph node tissue. The receptors originated from a female donor with breast cancer. Some clones in this sample may be carry-over from other donors' samples.

This clonotype was found many times. V and J are TRBV5-6 and TRBJ1-4; D remains ambiguous. CDR3 length: 15 amino acids. In germline, CDR1 is SGHDT, CDR2 YYEEEE. V was trimmed by 0 bases and J by 7 bases, leaving 13 bases between them. The chain's CDR3 is CASSLVGLSSEKLFF. The CDR3 DNA sequence: TGTGCCAGCAGCTTGGTTGGGCTTTCGAGTGAAAAACTGTTTTTT.

In regard to this clonotype: Given a much more abundant clone one base away, this may be a read error. This chain links TRBV18 with TRBJ2-7, with D maybe TRBD2 (7 bases). The germline V gene has CDR1 KGHSH and CDR2 LQKENI. The CDR3 spans 13 residues. V gave up 8 bases and J gave up 6 bases, with 17 bases separating them. CDR3 loop: CASALQGGGEQYF. CDR3 coding DNA: TGTGCCAGCGCACTACAAGGGGGGGGCGAGCAGTACTTC.

This clonotype was counted many times. The V and J genes are TRBV11-2 and TRBJ1-2; 7 bases line up with TRBD1. The CDR3 contains 12 residues. Germline V gene data show CDR1 as SGHAT and CDR2 as FQNNGV. Trimming cost V 5 bases and J 8 bases; bases outside gene matches: 5. CDR3 DNA sequence: TGTGCCAGCAGCATGACAGGGAAAGGCTACACCTTC. This gives the protein CASSMTGKGYTF.

This clonotype was counted ten times or more. V gene TRBV19 combines with J gene TRBJ2-1, with TRBD2 matching over 11 bases. Germline trimming cut 10 bases from V and 9 bases from J; bases unmatched to any gene: 11. Germline V gene data show CDR1 as LNHDA and CDR2 as SQIVND (reference sequence). The CDR3 length is 14 residues. CDR3 in amino acids: CATASLAGGVEQFF. DNA for the CDR3: TGTGCCACCGCCTCCCTAGCGGGAGGCGTTGAGCAGTTCTTC.

This clonotype was seen at least ten times. The chain is built from TRBV5-1 and TRBJ2-5; D is possibly TRBD2 (6 bases). The germline CDR1 and CDR2 sequences are SGHRS and YFSETQ. Trimming took off 2 bases at V and 0 bases at J, with 14 bases between the two ends. The CDR3 has 16 amino acids. The DNA for the CDR3 is TGCGCCAGCAGCTTAGGGCGGGACTTCTACCAAGAGACCCAGTACTTC. It specifies CASSLGRDFYQETQYF.

Concerning this clonotype: Being one base from a much bigger clone, this may be a read error. The V gene is TRBV20-1, the J gene TRBJ2-6; D not certain. The length of the CDR3 is 14 residues. V lost 5 bases to trimming and J lost 2 bases, with 10 bases between them. The germline CDR1 and CDR2 sequences are DFQATT and SNEGSKA (reference sequence). CDR3 protein: CSADGRPGANVLTF. CDR3 nucleotide sequence: TGCAGTGCTGATGGTCGGCCTGGGGCCAACGTCCTGACTTTC.

The count of this clonotype is one. A much bigger clone sits one base away, suggesting this may be a read error. V is TRBV12-3 or TRBV12-4 and J is TRBJ1-3; 7 bases are shared with TRBD1. CDR3 length: 14 amino acids. CDR3 in amino acids: CASRRQGSGNTIHF. Here the CDR3 DNA reads TGTGCCAGCAGAAGACAGGGCTCTGGAAACACCATACATTTT.

On this clonotype: A much more abundant neighbour one base away suggests this may be a read error. V usage is TRBV19 and J usage is TRBJ2-7, with D tentatively TRBD2 (5 bases). The V end was cut by 8 bases, the J end by 1 base, with 12 bases between. In germline, CDR1 is LNHDA, CDR2 SQIVND (reference sequence). The CDR3 is 13 amino acids. This CDR3 is CASGRTLSYEQYF. The CDR3 nucleotides read TGTGCCAGTGGTAGGACTCTATCCTACGAGCAGTACTTC.

This clonotype occurred many times. The rearrangement joins TRBV15 to TRBJ2-3, with 8 bases matching TRBD2. Germline V gene lookup returns CDR1 LNHNV and CDR2 YYDKDF (reference sequence). J lost 4 bases, V lost 0 bases, and 12 bases had no gene match. CDR3 size: 18 residues. In DNA form, the CDR3 reads TGTGCCACCAGCAGAGATTGGGGACTAGGGGAGGGGGCAGATACGCAGTATTTT. Residues: CATSRDWGLGEGADTQYF.

There are many counts of this clonotype. V usage is TRBV5-1 and J usage is TRBJ2-1; possible D gene TRBD1, 6 bases. Trimming cost V 4 bases and J 4 bases, with 12 bases left between them. Germline V gene sequence: CDR1 SGHRS, CDR2 YFSETQ. The CDR3 runs 14 residues. In DNA, the CDR3 is TGCGCCAGCAGCGCCGGGACAACATACAATGAGCAGTTCTTC. This gives the protein CASSAGTTYNEQFF.

This clonotype has at least ten counts. The chain carries TRBV11-2 and TRBJ2-1; D ambiguous. V was clipped by 4 bases and J by 4 bases, with 8 bases between them. Germline CDR1 is SGHAT and CDR2 is FQNNGV. CDR3 length: 13 residues. Here the CDR3 DNA reads TGTGCCAGCAGCTCCGACTGGTACAATGAGCAGTTCTTC. Amino acids: CASSSDWYNEQFF.

This clonotype was detected ten times or more. The chain recombines TRBV6-6 with TRBJ2-3; 7 nucleotides align to TRBD1. Looked up from germline, CDR1 is MNHNY and CDR2 is SVGAGI (reference sequence). CDR3 length equals 17 residues. V gave up 2 bases and J gave up 1 base; unmatched junction bases: 9. CDR3 bases: TGTGCCAGCAGTTACCCTGGACAGGTCGTACGCACAGATACGCAGTATTTT. It codes for CASSYPGQVVRTDTQYF.

This clonotype was recorded many times. This chain connects TRBV7-2 to TRBJ2-7; 9 bases are shared with TRBD1. With 1 base clipped from V and 2 bases from J, the junction kept 0 bases outside the gene matches. The CDR3 loop spans 14 amino acids. Germline V gene sequence: CDR1 SGHTA, CDR2 FQGNSA. CDR3 amino acids: CASSLGQGAYEQYF. The CDR3 bases are TGTGCCAGCAGCTTAGGACAGGGGGCCTACGAGCAGTACTTC.

This clonotype was picked up many times. The chain combines TRBV19 with TRBJ2-7, with 9 bases lining up with TRBD1. The V gene end was trimmed by 4 bases and the J gene end by 2 bases; junction bases not matched to a gene: 6. The CDR3 has 15 amino acids. Germline V lookup: CDR1 LNHDA, CDR2 SQIVND (reference sequence). The CDR3 DNA reads as TGTGCCAGTAGTACCAACAGGGGGCGGCCCTACGAGCAGTACTTC. Translation: CASSTNRGRPYEQYF.

The gene calls are TRBV18 and TRBJ2-1; 8 bases align to TRBD2. This CDR3 has 17 amino acids. The junction had 15 bases not matched to a gene; V was cut back by 5 bases and J by 6 bases. Germline loops: CDR1 KGHSH, CDR2 LQKENI. CDR3 sequence reads: CASSGIAGRDLRNEQFF. As DNA, the CDR3 is TGTGCCAGCTCAGGCATAGCGGGGAGAGACCTTCGCAATGAGCAGTTCTTC.

This clonotype was counted between two and nine times. The V and J genes are TRBV16 and TRBJ1-3; D is uncertain. The CDR3 length is 16 residues. Deletions cut 0 bases from V and 1 base from J, with 10 bases between. Germline CDR1 reads KGHSY; CDR2 reads FQNENV. This CDR3 is CASSQSAGGSGNTIYF. The CDR3 nucleotides read TGTGCCAGCAGCCAATCAGCAGGAGGATCTGGAAACACCATATATTTT.

This clonotype was seen ten or more times. The chain joins TRBV6-1 to TRBJ2-2; 10 nucleotides line up with TRBD1. J was trimmed by 6 bases and V by 6 bases; bases with no gene match: 10. Germline V lookup: CDR1 MNHNS, CDR2 SASEGT. The CDR3 consists of 16 residues. CDR3 bases: TGTGCCAGCAGCCAAACCGGGACAGGGGTCGCCGGGGAGCTGTTTTTT. It is translated as CASSQTGTGVAGELFF.

Details on this clonotype: This may be a read error, as it is one base from a much larger clone. The CDR3 end shows no conserved phenylalanine or tryptophan, and so a read error is likely. This chain links TRBV2 with TRBJ2-5; tentative D call: TRBD1 (6 bases). Trimming removed 6 bases at V and 5 bases at J, with 10 bases between. The CDR3 spans 12 residues. Germline CDR1 is SNHLY and CDR2 is FYNNEI. The chain's CDR3 is CASRGAPETQYL. DNA of the CDR3: TGTGCCAGCAGGGGGGCCCCGGAGACCCAGTACCTC.

This clonotype was recorded many times. This chain joins TRBV7-3 and TRBJ2-1; D might be TRBD2 (6 bases). Germline CDR1 SGHTA, CDR2 FQGTGA. The CDR3 length is 16 residues. V was trimmed by 5 bases and J by 4 bases, leaving 18 bases between them. CDR3 coding DNA: TGTGCCAGCAGCCCAAGGGGCGGGGCCCGTTACAATGAGCAGTTCTTC. Translation gives CASSPRGGARYNEQFF.

This clonotype came up a few times. This chain joins TRBV28 and TRBJ2-3; D gene ambiguous. The germline V gene has CDR1 MDHEN and CDR2 SYDVKM. The V gene lost 3 bases and the J gene lost 5 bases, with 12 bases spanning the gap. This CDR3 has 14 amino acids. The CDR3 DNA reads TGTGCCAGCAGTTTTAGTTCCCCGAGAGATACGCAGTATTTT. It yields the protein CASSFSSPRDTQYF.

Remarks on this clonotype: With a much larger clone just one base away, this may be a read error. The chain combines TRBV19 with TRBJ2-7; D is perhaps TRBD2 (5 bases). CDR3 length equals 14 residues. The germline V gene encodes CDR1 LNHDA and CDR2 SQIVND (reference sequence). The DNA for the CDR3 is TGTGCCAGTAGTATAGGGACTGGCTCCTACGAGCGGTACTTC. The encoded protein is CASSIGTGSYERYF.

This clonotype was recorded many times. The genes are TRBV2 and TRBJ2-1; D gene uncertain. V shed 4 bases and J shed 0 bases, with 13 bases lying between them. CDR1 and CDR2 from the germline V gene are SNHLY and FYNNEI. This CDR3 has 16 residues. Written as DNA, the CDR3 is TGTGCCAGCAGTGTGAGCCAGCACATCTCCTACAATGAGCAGTTCTTC. Translated, it gives CASSVSQHISYNEQFF. Supplemented by reference TRBV2 and TRBJ2-1, the full variable domain reads EPEVTQTPSHQVTQMGQEVILRCVPISNHLYFYWYRQILGQKVEFLVSFYNNEISEKSEIFDDQFSVERPDGSNFTLKIRSTKLEDSAMYFCASSVSQHISYNEQFFGPGTRLTVL.

This clonotype has at least ten counts. The V gene is TRBV6-6, the J gene TRBJ1-3; TRBD1 matches at 7 bases. CDR1 and CDR2 from the germline V gene are MNHNY and SVGAGI (reference sequence). Trimming removed 5 bases from V and 3 bases from J; junction bases left unmatched: 13. This CDR3 is built from 17 residues. The CDR3 nucleotides read TGTGCCAGCAGTCAAAGGCCGGGACAGTCGAGTGGAAACACCATATATTTT. Its protein is CASSQRPGQSSGNTIYF.

The sample holds many counts of this clonotype. The chain carries TRBV12-3 or TRBV12-4 and TRBJ2-2; D is perhaps TRBD1 (5 bases). V was clipped by 2 bases and J by 3 bases, with 10 bases between them. The CDR3 extends over 15 amino acids. CDR3 loop: CASSLRQPDTGELFF. DNA of the CDR3: TGTGCCAGCAGTTTAAGACAGCCGGACACCGGGGAGCTGTTTTTT.

The table lists this clonotype with many counts. The rearrangement links TRBV12-3 or TRBV12-4 to TRBJ2-1; no clear D. The CDR3 has 15 amino acids. Trimming cost V 4 bases and J 2 bases, with 12 bases left between them. The CDR3 DNA reads as TGTGCCAGCAGTTCTACCGGGCGACCCTACAATGAGCAGTTCTTC. Amino acids: CASSSTGRPYNEQFF.

At least ten counts were recorded for this clonotype. J is TRBJ2-7 and V is TRBV7-8, with D tentatively TRBD1 (7 bases). The CDR3 has 14 residues. Germline V gives CDR1 SGHVS, CDR2 FQNEAQ. The V gene lost 6 bases and the J gene lost 4 bases, with 16 bases spanning the gap. CDR3 loop: CASSFQGGGYEQYF. The CDR3 coding sequence is TGTGCCAGCAGTTTTCAGGGGGGCGGGTACGAGCAGTACTTC.

The chain has TRBV6-2 or TRBV6-3 and TRBJ2-2; 9 positions agree with TRBD2. CDR3 length equals 15 residues. The germline CDR1 and CDR2 sequences are MNHEY and SVGEGT. Trimming at V came to 7 bases and at J to 4 bases, leaving 7 bases not matched to a gene. The CDR3 reads CASKGLARSTGELFF. CDR3 DNA: TGTGCCAGCAAAGGACTAGCGAGGAGCACCGGGGAGCTGTTTTTT.

This clonotype was detected ten times or more. This chain connects TRBV19 to TRBJ1-4; possible D gene TRBD1, 5 bases. Germline assignment: CDR1 LNHDA and CDR2 SQIVND (reference sequence). The CDR3 loop spans 11 amino acids. V was trimmed by 8 bases and J by 7 bases, leaving 8 bases between them. The CDR3 DNA reads TGTGCCAGTGCTAGGGGTGAAAAACTGTTTTTT. Protein: CASARGEKLFF.

This chain uses TRBV28 with TRBJ2-1; 9 bases are a match to TRBD1. The ends lost 5 bases at V and 5 bases at J; junction bases unmatched: 7. Germline assignment: CDR1 MDHEN and CDR2 SYDVKM. The CDR3 extends over 15 amino acids. The CDR3 loop is CASSPYRGLDNEQFF. CDR3 sequence (DNA): TGTGCCAGCAGTCCTTACAGGGGGCTTGACAATGAGCAGTTCTTC.

In its sample, this clonotype was seen a few times. It may be a read error: a sequence one base away is much more abundant. The chain has TRBV7-2 and TRBJ2-1; 7 nucleotides line up with TRBD2. V gave up 1 base and J gave up 7 bases; unmatched junction bases: 7. The CDR3 has 15 residues. CDR1 and CDR2 from the germline V gene are SGHTA and FQGNSA. This CDR3 is CASSLVASGANEQFF. In DNA form, the CDR3 reads TGTGCCAGCAGCTTAGTAGCCAGCGGGGCGAATGAGCAGTTCTTC.

On this clonotype itself: A much larger clone sits a single nucleotide away, making a read error possible. The chain recombines TRBV20-1 with TRBJ2-1; 8 bases align to TRBD2. V shed 6 bases and J 8 bases; nucleotides not matched to a gene: 9. Looked up from germline, CDR1 is DFQATT and CDR2 is SNEGSKA (reference sequence). This CDR3 spans 13 amino acids. The CDR3 reads CSAGASGWDEQFF. DNA for the CDR3: TGCAGTGCGGGGGCTAGCGGGTGGGATGAGCAGTTCTTC.

This clonotype was seen at least ten times. This chain uses TRBV12-3 or TRBV12-4 with TRBJ1-5; D is uncertain. The CDR3 totals 13 residues. Trimming pared 6 bases from V and 5 bases from J, leaving 11 bases between. The CDR3 loop reads CASSPRPDQPQHF. The CDR3, as DNA: TGTGCCAGCAGCCCTCGACCCGATCAGCCCCAGCATTTT.